A selection of T cell receptor beta chains follows, all from one sample in a study of human T cells and chemical hapten exposure. Via MiXCR, TCRdb re-called the 5' RACE reads, giving one row per CDR3 protein. The sample includes about 120,000 distinct CDR3 sequences, around a fifth of them seen just once. These receptors were taken from a human donor in good health. The CDR3 runs from the conserved cysteine through the conserved F or W. The D gene is left open where the match is weak. Some rows mark clone size as missing; the rest say once, few, many or name a class of expanded clone.

v_call: TRBV19
d_call: TRBD2
clone_size: -
j_call: TRBJ2-1
cdr3_aa: CASSIGPSGISYNEQFF
cdr3_nt: TGTGCCAGTAGTATAGGGCCTAGCGGAATATCCTACAATGAGCAGTTCTTC

v_call: TRBV20-1
d_call: -
clone_size: -
j_call: TRBJ2-1
cdr3_aa: CSAVGAAPRVRNEQFF
cdr3_nt: TGCAGTGCTGTGGGAGCGGCCCCAAGGGTCAGGAATGAGCAGTTCTTC

v_call: TRBV2
d_call: TRBD1
clone_size: many
j_call: TRBJ2-7
cdr3_aa: CASRDTGGESSYEQYF
cdr3_nt: TGTGCCAGCAGGGATACAGGGGGCGAATCCTCCTACGAGCAGTACTTC

v_call: TRBV28
d_call: TRBD2
clone_size: -
j_call: TRBJ2-7
cdr3_aa: CASSSPSGYEQYF
cdr3_nt: TGTGCCAGCAGTTCTCCTAGCGGTTACGAGCAGTACTTC

v_call: TRBV7-2
d_call: TRBD2
clone_size: -
j_call: TRBJ2-1
cdr3_aa: CASRFPPGLGDNEQFF
cdr3_nt: TGTGCCAGCAGATTTCCCCCGGGACTAGGAGACAATGAGCAGTTCTTC

v_call: TRBV12-3/TRBV12-4
d_call: -
clone_size: -
j_call: TRBJ2-3
cdr3_aa: CASSLPQGAQDTQYF
cdr3_nt: TGTGCCAGCAGTCTCCCCCAGGGCGCCCAAGATACGCAGTATTTT

v_call: TRBV4-2
d_call: -
clone_size: few
j_call: TRBJ1-5
cdr3_aa: CASSQDNSYQPQHF
cdr3_nt: TGTGCCAGCAGCCAAGATAACTCTTATCAGCCCCAGCATTTT

v_call: TRBV28
d_call: -
clone_size: -
j_call: TRBJ2-3
cdr3_aa: CASSFPRTRSSTDTQYF
cdr3_nt: TGTGCCAGCAGTTTCCCACGGACTCGTTCTAGCACAGATACGCAGTATTTT

v_call: TRBV4-1
d_call: -
clone_size: -
j_call: TRBJ1-1
cdr3_aa: CASSRITGKGEAFF
cdr3_nt: TGCGCCAGCAGCCGCATTACAGGGAAGGGTGAAGCTTTCTTT

v_call: TRBV12-3/TRBV12-4
d_call: -
clone_size: few
j_call: TRBJ2-3
cdr3_aa: CASSPPPRGISTDTQYF
cdr3_nt: TGTGCCAGCAGTCCCCCTCCGAGGGGGATTAGCACAGATACGCAGTATTTT

v_call: TRBV7-9
d_call: -
clone_size: few
j_call: TRBJ2-4
cdr3_aa: CASSGSGLDSRKNIQYF
cdr3_nt: TGTGCCAGCAGCGGGTCCGGGTTGGACAGCCGCAAAAACATTCAGTACTTC

v_call: TRBV6-1
d_call: -
clone_size: -
j_call: TRBJ1-1
cdr3_aa: CASSDFRNTEAFF
cdr3_nt: TGTGCCAGCAGTGATTTCCGGAACACTGAAGCTTTCTTT

v_call: TRBV7-9
d_call: -
clone_size: few
j_call: TRBJ2-3
cdr3_aa: CASSLVGQASDTQYF
cdr3_nt: TGTGCCAGCAGCTTAGTGGGGCAGGCTTCAGATACGCAGTATTTT

v_call: TRBV14
d_call: -
clone_size: few
j_call: TRBJ2-1
cdr3_aa: CASSPFSIRYNEQFF
cdr3_nt: TGTGCCAGCAGCCCATTTAGCATACGCTACAATGAGCAGTTCTTC

v_call: TRBV12-3/TRBV12-4
d_call: -
clone_size: few
j_call: TRBJ1-1
cdr3_aa: CASSPLDPNTEAFF
cdr3_nt: TGTGCCAGCAGTCCCTTAGACCCGAACACTGAAGCTTTCTTT

v_call: TRBV20-1
d_call: -
clone_size: few
j_call: TRBJ2-3
cdr3_aa: CSARYQGSTDTQYF
cdr3_nt: TGCAGTGCTAGATACCAGGGGAGCACAGATACGCAGTATTTT

v_call: TRBV25-1
d_call: TRBD2
clone_size: few
j_call: TRBJ2-1
cdr3_aa: CASRYGLVNEQFF
cdr3_nt: TGTGCCAGCAGGTACGGACTAGTCAATGAGCAGTTCTTC

v_call: TRBV19
d_call: -
clone_size: -
j_call: TRBJ1-1
cdr3_aa: CASSMRGTEAFF
cdr3_nt: TGTGCCAGTAGTATGAGGGGAACTGAAGCTTTCTTT

v_call: TRBV5-1
d_call: -
clone_size: -
j_call: TRBJ2-3
cdr3_aa: CASSLGTYSDTQYF
cdr3_nt: TGCGCCAGCAGCTTGGGGACCTATTCAGATACGCAGTATTTT

v_call: TRBV10-3
d_call: -
clone_size: -
j_call: TRBJ1-2
cdr3_aa: CAISGQEGLRAAGYTF
cdr3_nt: TGTGCCATCAGTGGACAGGAAGGGCTTCGTGCTGCGGGCTACACCTTC

v_call: TRBV2
d_call: -
clone_size: -
j_call: TRBJ1-6
cdr3_aa: CASQGNSNSPLHF
cdr3_nt: TGTGCCAGCCAGGGTAACTCTAATTCACCCCTCCACTTT

v_call: TRBV28
d_call: TRBD1
clone_size: -
j_call: TRBJ1-5
cdr3_aa: CAGGTRQGAGSNQPQHF
cdr3_nt: TGTGCCGGAGGGACGAGACAGGGGGCCGGGAGCAATCAGCCCCAGCATTTT